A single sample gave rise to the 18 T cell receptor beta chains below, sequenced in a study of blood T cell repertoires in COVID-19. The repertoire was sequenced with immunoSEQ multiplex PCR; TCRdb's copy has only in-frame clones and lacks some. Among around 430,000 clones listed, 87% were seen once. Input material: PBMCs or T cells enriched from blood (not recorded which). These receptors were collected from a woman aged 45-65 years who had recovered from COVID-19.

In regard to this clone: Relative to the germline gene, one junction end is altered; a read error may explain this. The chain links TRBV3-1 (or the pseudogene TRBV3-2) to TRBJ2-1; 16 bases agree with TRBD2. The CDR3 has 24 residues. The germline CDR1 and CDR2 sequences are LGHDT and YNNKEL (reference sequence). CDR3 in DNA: TGTGTCAGCCATCCGGGTCCAATATCGGGACTAGCGGGGGGGCAATCTCAGTTTCGCAATGAGCAGTTCTTC. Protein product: CVSHPGPISGLAGGQSQFRNEQFF.

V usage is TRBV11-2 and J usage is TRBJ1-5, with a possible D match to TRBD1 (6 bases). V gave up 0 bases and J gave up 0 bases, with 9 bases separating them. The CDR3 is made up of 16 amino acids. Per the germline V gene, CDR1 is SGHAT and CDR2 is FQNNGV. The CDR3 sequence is CASSLEARGSNQPQHF. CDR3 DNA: TGTGCCAGCAGCTTAGAGGCCAGGGGTAGCAATCAGCCCCAGCATTTT.

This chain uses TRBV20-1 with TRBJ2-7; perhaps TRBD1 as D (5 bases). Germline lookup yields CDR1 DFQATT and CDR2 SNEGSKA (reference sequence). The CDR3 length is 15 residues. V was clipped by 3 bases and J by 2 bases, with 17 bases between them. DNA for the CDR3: TGCAGTGCTAGTTTGGGGCAAGTTGGGCCCTACGAGCAGTACTTC. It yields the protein CSASLGQVGPYEQYF.

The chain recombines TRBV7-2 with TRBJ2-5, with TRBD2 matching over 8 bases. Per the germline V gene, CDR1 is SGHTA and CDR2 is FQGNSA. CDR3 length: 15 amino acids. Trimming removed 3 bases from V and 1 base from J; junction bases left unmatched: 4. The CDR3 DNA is TGTGCCAGCAGCTTCCAGGCGGGGGGCCAAGAGACCCAGTACTTC. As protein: CASSFQAGGQETQYF. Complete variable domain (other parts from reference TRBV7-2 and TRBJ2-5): GAGVSQSPSNKVTEKGKDVELRCDPISGHTALYWYRQSLGQGLEFLIYFQGNSAPDKSGLPSDRFSAERTGGSVSTLTIQRTQQEDSAVYLCASSFQAGGQETQYFGPGTRLLVL.

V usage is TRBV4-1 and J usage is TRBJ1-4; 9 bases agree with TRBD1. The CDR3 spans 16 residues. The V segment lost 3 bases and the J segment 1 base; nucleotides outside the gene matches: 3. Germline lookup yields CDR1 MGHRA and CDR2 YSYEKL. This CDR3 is CASSQTGGKTNEKLFF. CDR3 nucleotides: TGCGCCAGCAGCCAGACAGGGGGGAAAACTAATGAAAAACTGTTTTTT.

The CDR3 DNA follows: TGTGCCAGCAGTCCCATCAGGGTTGGGGACACTGAAGCTTTCTTT. This sequence encodes CASSPIRVGDTEAFF. V gene TRBV6-2 or TRBV6-3 combines with J gene TRBJ1-1; tentatively, D is TRBD1 (5 bases). The CDR3 length is 15 residues. V lost 5 bases to trimming and J lost 3 bases, with 16 bases between them. From germline, CDR1 is MNHEY and CDR2 SVGEGT.

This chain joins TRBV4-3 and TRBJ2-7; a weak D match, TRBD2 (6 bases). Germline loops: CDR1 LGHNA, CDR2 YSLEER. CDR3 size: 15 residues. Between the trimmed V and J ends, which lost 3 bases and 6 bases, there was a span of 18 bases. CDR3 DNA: TGCGCCAGCAGCCAGGTCCAGGGCAGGGACTCCGAGCAGTACTTC. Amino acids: CASSQVQGRDSEQYF.

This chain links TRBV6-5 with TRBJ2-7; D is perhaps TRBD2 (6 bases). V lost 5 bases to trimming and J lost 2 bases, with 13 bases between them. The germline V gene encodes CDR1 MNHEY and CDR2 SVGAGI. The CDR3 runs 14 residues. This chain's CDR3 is CASSTMGGPYEQYF. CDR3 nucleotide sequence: TGTGCCAGCAGTACGATGGGGGGACCCTACGAGCAGTACTTC.

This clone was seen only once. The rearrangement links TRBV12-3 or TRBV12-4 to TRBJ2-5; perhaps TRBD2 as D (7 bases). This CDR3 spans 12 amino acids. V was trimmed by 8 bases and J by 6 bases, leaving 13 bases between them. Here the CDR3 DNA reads TGTGCCAGCGGGGGGGCCTATCAGACCCAGTACTTC. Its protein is CASGGAYQTQYF.

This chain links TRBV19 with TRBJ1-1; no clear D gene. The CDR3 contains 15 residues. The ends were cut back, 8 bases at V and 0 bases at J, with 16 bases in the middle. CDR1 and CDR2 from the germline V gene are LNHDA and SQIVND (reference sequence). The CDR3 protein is CASRYLQEVNTEAFF. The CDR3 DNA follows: TGTGCCAGTCGCTACCTCCAAGAGGTGAACACTGAAGCTTTCTTT.

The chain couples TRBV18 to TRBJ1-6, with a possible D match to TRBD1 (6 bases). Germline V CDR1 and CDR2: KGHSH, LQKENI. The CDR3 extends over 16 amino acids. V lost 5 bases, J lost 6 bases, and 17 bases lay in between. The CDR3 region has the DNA TGTGCCAGCTCAGGGGGCTCAGCCGTTGTTAATTCACCCCTCCACTTT. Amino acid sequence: CASSGGSAVVNSPLHF.

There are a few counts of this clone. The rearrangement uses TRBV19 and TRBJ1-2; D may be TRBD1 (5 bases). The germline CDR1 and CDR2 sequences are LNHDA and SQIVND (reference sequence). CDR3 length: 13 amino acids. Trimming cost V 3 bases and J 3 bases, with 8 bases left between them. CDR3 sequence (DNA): TGTGCCAGTAGTATTCGGGGGGACTATGGCTACACCTTC. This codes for CASSIRGDYGYTF.

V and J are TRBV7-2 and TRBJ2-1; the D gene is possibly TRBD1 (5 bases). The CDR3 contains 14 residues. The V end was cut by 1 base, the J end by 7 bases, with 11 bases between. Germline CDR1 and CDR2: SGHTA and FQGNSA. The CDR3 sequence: CASSLGQGENEQFF. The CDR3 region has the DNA TGTGCCAGCAGCTTAGGTCAGGGTGAGAATGAGCAGTTCTTC. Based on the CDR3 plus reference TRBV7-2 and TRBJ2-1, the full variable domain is GAGVSQSPSNKVTEKGKDVELRCDPISGHTALYWYRQSLGQGLEFLIYFQGNSAPDKSGLPSDRFSAERTGGSVSTLTIQRTQQEDSAVYLCASSLGQGENEQFFGPGTRLTVL.

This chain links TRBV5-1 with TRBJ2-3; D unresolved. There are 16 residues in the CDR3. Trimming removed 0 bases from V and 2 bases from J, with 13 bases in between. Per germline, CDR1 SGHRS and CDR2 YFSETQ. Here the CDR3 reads CASSLAPDISTDTQYF. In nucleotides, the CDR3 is TGCGCCAGCAGCTTGGCCCCCGACATCTCCACAGATACGCAGTATTTT.

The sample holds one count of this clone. DNA for the CDR3: TGTGCCAGCAGTTCCGACACCGGGGAGCTGTTTTTT. Residues: CASSSDTGELFF. The V call is TRBV6-5, the J call TRBJ2-2; no clear D gene. The CDR3 is 12 residues long. V lost 4 bases, J lost 3 bases, and 3 bases lay in between. The germline V gene encodes CDR1 MNHEY and CDR2 SVGAGI.

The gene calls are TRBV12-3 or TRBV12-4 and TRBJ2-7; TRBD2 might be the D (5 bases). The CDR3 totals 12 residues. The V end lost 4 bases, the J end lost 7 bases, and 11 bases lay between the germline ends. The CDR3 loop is CASSSTPGEQYF. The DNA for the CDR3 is TGTGCCAGCAGTTCAACCCCGGGGGAGCAGTACTTC.

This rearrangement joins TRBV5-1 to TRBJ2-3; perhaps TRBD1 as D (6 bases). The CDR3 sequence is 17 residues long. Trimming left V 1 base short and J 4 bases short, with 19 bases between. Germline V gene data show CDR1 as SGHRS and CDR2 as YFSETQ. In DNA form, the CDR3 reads TGCGCCAGCAGCTTGCAAGGGGGTTACCCCTCCGCAGATACGCAGTATTTT. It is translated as CASSLQGGYPSADTQYF.

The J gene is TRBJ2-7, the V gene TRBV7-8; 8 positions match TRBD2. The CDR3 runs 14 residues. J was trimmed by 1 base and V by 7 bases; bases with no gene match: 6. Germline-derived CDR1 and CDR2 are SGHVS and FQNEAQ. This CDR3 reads CASNFAGGSYEQYF. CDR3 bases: TGTGCCAGCAACTTTGCGGGGGGATCCTACGAGCAGTACTTC.